This T cell receptor (beta chain) was recorded in a study of T-cell reconstitution after alpha-beta-depleted transplantation in children. Study results and limitations: T-cell counts and diversity at one year post-transplant came mainly from newly produced T cells.

Comments on this clonotype: The antigen is undetermined.

As it was prepared, the TCRbeta library received unique molecular identifiers. Each CDR3 protein gets one entry after TCRdb re-called the PCR reads with MiXCR. The sample includes around 700,000 distinct CDR3 sequences, 13% of them seen just once. The clonotype originates from a girl aged 2 to 9 with congenital amegakaryocytic thrombocytopenia, due to receive a stem cell transplant. The sequenced sample was PBMCs, obtained before TCRalphabeta/CD19-depleted stem cell transplant.

CDR3 region: CASSSRGVTYNEQFF. CDR3 nucleotides: TGTGCCAGCAGCTCCCGGGGAGTAACCTACAATGAGCAGTTCTTC. The chain couples TRBV7-2 to TRBJ2-1; possibly TRBD2 for D (5 bases). Trimming left V 4 bases short and J 2 bases short, with 12 bases between. Looked up from germline, CDR1 is SGHTA and CDR2 is FQGNSA. The CDR3 consists of 15 residues.